Each of the 28 T cell receptor beta chains below was sequenced from the same sample in a study of CD8 T cells in ankylosing spondylitis. Whole-study findings and limits: Eight or nine highly homologous variants formed a TCR beta motif that appeared characteristic of ankylosing spondylitis blood.

MiXCR, run by TCRdb on the 5' RACE reads, gives a single entry per CDR3 protein. Of 700,000 or so distinct CDR3 sequences in the sample, roughly 20% were seen once. Their antigens remain unidentified. The sequencing input was blood, either unsorted or a sorted T cell fraction (not recorded which). The receptor set was obtained from a male donor with ankylosing spondylitis.

This clonotype was detected only a few times. V is TRBV20-1 and J is TRBJ1-6; TRBD1 agrees at 9 bases. Germline V gene lookup returns CDR1 DFQATT and CDR2 SNEGSKA (reference sequence). The CDR3 has 14 amino acids. The trim removed 6 bases at V and 10 bases at J, leaving 10 bases unmatched. The CDR3 reads CSAPTGTGISPLHF. For the CDR3, the DNA is TGCAGTGCCCCTACCGGGACAGGGATATCACCCCTCCACTTT.

The chain uses TRBV7-2 and TRBJ2-1, with TRBD2 identical over 12 bases. V lost 5 bases and J lost 8; bases outside the gene matches: 10. This CDR3 comprises 16 residues. Germline V lookup: CDR1 SGHTA, CDR2 FQGNSA. CDR3 DNA: TGTGCCAGCAGCATGCGAACTAGCGGGAGGTTGTATGAGCAGTTCTTC. Encoded protein: CASSMRTSGRLYEQFF.

This clonotype occurred a few times. The chain couples TRBV12-3 or TRBV12-4 to TRBJ1-1; D is possibly TRBD1 (5 bases). This CDR3 is 13 amino acids long. With 3 bases removed from V and 4 bases from J, the gap between germline ends came to 9 bases. The CDR3 coding sequence is TGTGCCAGCAGTTTTGGGACGCTCACTGAAGCTTTCTTT. Its protein product is CASSFGTLTEAFF.

The rearrangement links TRBV6-2 or TRBV6-3 to TRBJ2-7; 10 nucleotides align to TRBD1. The CDR3 length is 14 residues. Germline trimming cut 7 bases from V and 2 bases from J; bases unmatched to any gene: 5. Germline V lookup: CDR1 MNHEY, CDR2 SVGEGT. The CDR3 spells CASNDRGPAYEQYF. The DNA of the CDR3 is TGTGCCAGCAATGACAGGGGGCCGGCCTACGAGCAGTACTTC.

The chain joins TRBV20-1 to TRBJ2-1; D perhaps matches TRBD2 (6 bases). Germline V gene sequence: CDR1 DFQATT, CDR2 SNEGSKA (reference sequence). This CDR3 has 14 amino acids. Trimming shortened V by 7 bases and J by 0 bases, and 13 bases separated the two germline ends. The CDR3 here is CSVRRDHSYNEQFF. The CDR3 bases are TGCAGTGTTAGGAGGGACCACTCCTACAATGAGCAGTTCTTC.

The rearrangement joins TRBV20-1 to TRBJ2-7, with D possibly TRBD2 on 6 matching bases. Looked up from germline, CDR1 is DFQATT and CDR2 is SNEGSKA (reference sequence). There are 16 residues in the CDR3. V dropped 1 base and J dropped 0 bases, with 16 bases sitting between them. For the CDR3, the DNA is TGCAGTGCTAGAGGCCGCCTGCCCGGGAGCTCCTACGAGCAGTACTTC. It is translated as CSARGRLPGSSYEQYF.

The chain couples TRBV6-5 to TRBJ2-2, with 7 bases aligning to TRBD2. The CDR3 contains 16 residues. V was pared by 2 bases and J by 0 bases, with 3 bases of the junction left unmatched. Germline V gene data show CDR1 as MNHEY and CDR2 as SVGAGI. The CDR3 spells CASSYGLAANTGELFF. The CDR3 DNA is TGTGCCAGCAGTTACGGCCTAGCGGCGAACACCGGGGAGCTGTTTTTT.

The chain links TRBV20-1 to TRBJ2-1; possibly TRBD1 or TRBD2 for D (6 bases each). Trimming pared 0 bases from V and 3 bases from J, leaving 18 bases between. Germline assignment: CDR1 DFQATT and CDR2 SNEGSKA (reference sequence). The CDR3 loop spans 17 amino acids. The DNA of the CDR3 is TGCAGTGCTAGAGATCTGTTAGGGGGGACTCTCTACAATGAGCAGTTCTTC. Amino acids: CSARDLLGGTLYNEQFF.

This clonotype was counted only a few times. The chain carries TRBV5-1 and TRBJ1-1; tentatively, D is TRBD1 (6 bases). The CDR3 length is 15 residues. Between the trimmed V and J ends, which lost 3 bases and 2 bases, there was a span of 14 bases. Germline V gene data show CDR1 as SGHRS and CDR2 as YFSETQ. DNA for the CDR3: TGCGCCAGCAGCTGGGGGGGGCGCGGAAACACTGAAGCTTTCTTT. This codes for CASSWGGRGNTEAFF.

The rearrangement joins TRBV10-3 to TRBJ2-2; D may match TRBD1 or TRBD2 (5 bases each). The V end lost 6 bases, the J end lost 6 bases, and 17 bases lay between the germline ends. The CDR3 sequence is 15 residues long. Germline CDR1 is ENHRY and CDR2 is SYGVKD. CDR3 sequence: CAISAPGPSSGELFF. The CDR3 bases are TGTGCCATCAGCGCTCCGGGACCGTCCTCCGGGGAGCTGTTTTTT.

The chain recombines TRBV19 with TRBJ2-7, with TRBD2 matching 7 bases. V trimming: 2 bases; J trimming: 5 bases; junction bases outside the gene matches: 15. CDR1 LNHDA and CDR2 SQIVND come from the germline V gene (reference sequence). This CDR3 is 17 amino acids long. The CDR3 loop reads CASSIQAGGIYGHEQYF. CDR3 in DNA: TGTGCCAGTAGTATACAGGCCGGGGGGATTTATGGCCACGAGCAGTACTTC.

This clonotype was observed a handful of times. The rearrangement joins TRBV5-4 to TRBJ2-7; the match to TRBD1 covers 8 bases. The CDR3 has 14 residues. The junction had 5 bases not matched to a gene; V was cut back by 4 bases and J by 2 bases. Germline assignment: CDR1 SGHNT and CDR2 YYREEE (reference sequence). CDR3 region: CASSNGDRTYEQYF. The CDR3 DNA follows: TGTGCCAGCAGCAACGGGGACAGGACCTACGAGCAGTACTTC.

V usage is TRBV20-1 and J usage is TRBJ2-7; 11 bases align to TRBD2. The CDR3 is made up of 14 amino acids. From germline, CDR1 is DFQATT and CDR2 SNEGSKA (reference sequence). V was clipped by 6 bases and J by 7 bases; unmatched bases: 11. DNA of the CDR3: TGCAGTGCACCAACTAGCGGGAGATCAGGGGAGCAGTACTTC. Protein sequence: CSAPTSGRSGEQYF.

This clonotype was counted at least ten times. DNA of the CDR3: TGTGCCAGCAGCACGACCACCGGGGAGCTGTTTTTT. Encoded protein: CASSTTTGELFF. V usage is TRBV7-2 and J usage is TRBJ2-2; D remains ambiguous. The CDR3 covers 12 residues. Trimming removed 5 bases from V and 4 bases from J, with 5 bases in between. CDR1 is SGHTA, CDR2 FQGNSA, per germline.

The gene calls are TRBV7-2 and TRBJ2-5; TRBD2 matches at 7 bases. The germline V gene has CDR1 SGHTA and CDR2 FQGNSA. The CDR3 runs to 15 residues. The V segment lost 7 bases and the J segment 4 bases; nucleotides outside the gene matches: 12. DNA of the CDR3: TGTGCCAGCACCTCTGGGGGGGGAAGTTCAGAGACCCAGTACTTC. Translation: CASTSGGGSSETQYF.

This clonotype was picked up many times. V and J are TRBV7-2 and TRBJ2-7, with D unclear. Trimming cost V 1 base and J 5 bases, with 6 bases left between them. The CDR3 has 12 residues. CDR1 and CDR2 from the germline V gene are SGHTA and FQGNSA. The CDR3 nucleotides read TGTGCCAGCAGCTTAGTCGTGGACGAGCAGTACTTC. It encodes CASSLVVDEQYF.

This clonotype was counted between two and nine times. This rearrangement joins TRBV12-3 or TRBV12-4 to TRBJ2-7; TRBD1 aligns across 8 bases. With V trimmed by 1 base and J by 6 bases, 5 bases remained unmatched. This CDR3 region has 14 residues. The CDR3 spells CASSLVPGGSEQYF. CDR3 bases: TGTGCCAGCAGTTTAGTTCCAGGGGGCAGCGAGCAGTACTTC.

This clonotype was seen more than once but under ten times. DNA of the CDR3: TGTGCCAGCAGCCTGGGACAGAGGGCCCAAGAGACCCAGTACTTC. As protein: CASSLGQRAQETQYF. This chain uses TRBV3-1 with TRBJ2-5; 7 positions match TRBD1. From germline, CDR1 is LGHDT and CDR2 YNNKEL (reference sequence). V lost 4 bases to trimming and J lost 1 base; unmatched junction nucleotides: 6. The CDR3 sequence is 15 residues long.

This clonotype was counted a few times. The chain uses TRBV20-1 and TRBJ2-7; a weak D match, TRBD2 (6 bases). Germline V lookup: CDR1 DFQATT, CDR2 SNEGSKA (reference sequence). The CDR3 spans 14 residues. V dropped 3 bases and J dropped 3 bases, with 15 bases sitting between them. The CDR3 DNA sequence: TGCAGTGCTAGGCGGTTAGCGGAGATCTACGAGCAGTACTTC. Its translation is CSARRLAEIYEQYF.

In its sample, this clonotype was seen a few times. The rearrangement uses TRBV5-6 and TRBJ2-2, with TRBD1 matching over 8 bases. J gave up 3 bases and V 7 bases, and 8 bases lay outside the gene matches. The germline CDR1 and CDR2 sequences are SGHDT and YYEEEE. The CDR3 has 15 residues. The DNA of the CDR3 is TGTGCCAGCTCCCGGACAGGGACTTACACCGGGGAGCTGTTTTTT. Amino acids: CASSRTGTYTGELFF. The variable domain in full, with the rest retrieved from reference TRBV5-6 and TRBJ2-2, is DAGVTQSPTHLIKTRGQQVTLRCSPKSGHDTVSWYQQALGQGPQFIFQYYEEEERQRGNFPDRFSGHQFPNYSSELNVNALLLGDSALYLCASSRTGTYTGELFFGEGSRLTVL.

This clonotype has more than one count but fewer than ten. The V gene is TRBV12-3 or TRBV12-4, the J gene TRBJ1-2; D unresolved. The V gene lost 2 bases and the J gene lost 5 bases, with 9 bases spanning the gap. This CDR3 is 13 amino acids long. CDR3 bases: TGTGCCAGCAGTTTACGTCCGGAGTATGGCTACACCTTC. Amino acids: CASSLRPEYGYTF.

This chain connects TRBV19 to TRBJ2-5; the match to TRBD2 covers 8 bases. The CDR3 covers 15 residues. The J segment lost 4 bases and the V segment lost 6 bases, leaving 10 bases of the junction unmatched. Looked up from germline, CDR1 is LNHDA and CDR2 is SQIVND (reference sequence). DNA of the CDR3: TGTGCCAGTAGCTCATCGACTAGCGAGGGAGAGACCCAGTACTTC. This gives the protein CASSSSTSEGETQYF.

V usage is TRBV10-3 and J usage is TRBJ1-1; TRBD1 aligns across 7 bases. The CDR3 has 13 amino acids. The V gene end was trimmed by 11 bases and the J gene end by 0 bases; junction bases not matched to a gene: 6. The V gene's germline CDR1 is ENHRY and CDR2 SYGVKD. CDR3 DNA sequence: TGTGCCCTCCGGACAGGCATGAACACTGAAGCTTTCTTT. This gives the protein CALRTGMNTEAFF.

This chain links TRBV4-2 with TRBJ2-1; TRBD2 aligns across 8 bases. The J segment lost 5 bases and the V segment lost 1 base, leaving 4 bases of the junction unmatched. Germline-derived CDR1 and CDR2 are LGHNA and YNFKEQ. The CDR3 is 15 amino acids. CDR3 bases: TGTGCCAGCAGCCAAGGGACTAGCAGAAACAATGAGCAGTTCTTC. This encodes CASSQGTSRNNEQFF.

This clonotype was recorded a few times. The chain uses TRBV4-2 and TRBJ2-7; possibly TRBD1 for D (5 bases). Germline V gives CDR1 LGHNA, CDR2 YNFKEQ. The germline V and J ends were trimmed by 1 base and 2 bases, with 12 bases remaining between them. The CDR3 contains 15 residues. Here the CDR3 reads CASSQANRGAYEQYF. The CDR3 nucleotides are TGTGCCAGCAGCCAAGCGAATAGGGGCGCCTACGAGCAGTACTTC.

The rearrangement links TRBV10-3 to TRBJ2-1, with 14 bases lining up with TRBD2. V lost 2 bases and J lost 9; bases outside the gene matches: 6. CDR3 length: 16 residues. Per germline, CDR1 ENHRY and CDR2 SYGVKD. The CDR3 here is CAISEPGLAGVGEQFF. CDR3 nucleotides: TGTGCCATCAGTGAGCCGGGACTAGCGGGAGTTGGTGAGCAGTTCTTC.

The chain carries TRBV27 and TRBJ2-1; 14 nucleotides align to TRBD2. In germline, CDR1 is MNHEY, CDR2 SMNVEV (reference sequence). The CDR3 has 16 residues. V shed 4 bases, J shed 4 bases, and the junction held 3 bases outside the gene matches. The CDR3 nucleotides are TGTGCCAGCAGTTGGCGACTAGCGGGAGGGTACAATGAGCAGTTCTTC. It specifies CASSWRLAGGYNEQFF.

About this clonotype itself: No conserved phenylalanine or tryptophan is present at the end of the CDR3, so a read error is the likely explanation. The genes are TRBV12-3 or TRBV12-4 and TRBJ2-3; D gene ambiguous. CDR3 size: 12 residues. Trimming pared 6 bases from V and 5 bases from J, leaving 9 bases between. CDR3 nucleotides: TGTGCCAGCAGCCCTCGAGTAGATACGCAGTATTCT. Encoded protein: CASSPRVDTQYS.